This section outlines one TCR beta chain sequence together with its context. Some clones are missing from TCRdb's copy, which holds only in-frame ones; the method was immunoSEQ multiplex PCR. Here the sample spans fewer than 200,000 clones, more than 70% being singletons. These data originate in a study of blood T cell repertoires in COVID-19. About the research overall: Donors in the United States, Italy and Spain gave samples during acute or convalescent COVID-19. Sources were T cells, B-cell-depleted T cells, or PBMCs; the material itself was cDNA or gDNA.

The germline V gene encodes CDR1 LGHDT and CDR2 YNNKEL (reference sequence). The CDR3 loop spans 13 amino acids. V was cut by 2 bases and J by 2 bases, with 4 bases left in between. The chain is built from TRBV3-1 (or the pseudogene TRBV3-2) and TRBJ1-3; no clear D gene. This receptor was identified in a woman aged 60-75 years with acute or convalescent COVID-19. The sample taken for sequencing was peripheral blood. CDR3 DNA: TGTGCCAGCAGCCAACCCGCTGGAAACACCATATATTTT. This encodes CASSQPAGNTIYF.